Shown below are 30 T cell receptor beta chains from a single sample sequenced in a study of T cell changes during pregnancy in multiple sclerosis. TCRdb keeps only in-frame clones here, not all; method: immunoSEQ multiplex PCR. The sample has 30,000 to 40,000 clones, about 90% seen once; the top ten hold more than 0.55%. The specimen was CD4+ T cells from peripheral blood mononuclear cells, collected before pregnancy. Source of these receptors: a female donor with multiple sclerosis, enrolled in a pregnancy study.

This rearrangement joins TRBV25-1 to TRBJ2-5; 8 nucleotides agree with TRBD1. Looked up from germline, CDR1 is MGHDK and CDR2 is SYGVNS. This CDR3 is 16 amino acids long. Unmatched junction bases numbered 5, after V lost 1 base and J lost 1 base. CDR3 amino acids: CASSEFGTGLQETQYF. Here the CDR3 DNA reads TGTGCCAGCAGTGAATTTGGGACAGGCCTCCAAGAGACCCAGTACTTC.

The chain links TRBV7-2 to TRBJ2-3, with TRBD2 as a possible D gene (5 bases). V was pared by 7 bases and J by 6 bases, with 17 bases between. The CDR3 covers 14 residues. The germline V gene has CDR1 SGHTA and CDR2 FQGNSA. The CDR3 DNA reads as TGTGCCAGCACCTTTGGGCCGGGGAGTGATACGCAGTATTTT. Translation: CASTFGPGSDTQYF.

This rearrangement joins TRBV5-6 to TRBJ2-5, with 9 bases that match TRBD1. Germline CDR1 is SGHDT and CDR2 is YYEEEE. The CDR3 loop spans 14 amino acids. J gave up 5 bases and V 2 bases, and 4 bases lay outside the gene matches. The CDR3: CASSFLDRGETQYF. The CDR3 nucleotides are TGTGCCAGCAGCTTTCTTGACAGGGGGGAGACCCAGTACTTC.

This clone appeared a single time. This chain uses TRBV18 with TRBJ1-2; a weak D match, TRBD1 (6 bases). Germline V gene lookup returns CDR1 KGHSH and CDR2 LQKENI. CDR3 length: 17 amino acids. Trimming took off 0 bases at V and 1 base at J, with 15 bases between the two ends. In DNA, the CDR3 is TGTGCCAGCTCACCACCGTCAATGGGAGGGGGTAACTATGGCTACACCTTC. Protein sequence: CASSPPSMGGGNYGYTF.

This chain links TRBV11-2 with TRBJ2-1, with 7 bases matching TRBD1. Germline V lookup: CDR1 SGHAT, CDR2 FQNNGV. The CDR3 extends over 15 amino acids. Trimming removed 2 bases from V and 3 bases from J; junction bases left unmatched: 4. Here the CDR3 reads CASSLLTGSYNEQFF. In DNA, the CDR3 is TGTGCCAGCAGCTTACTGACAGGGAGCTACAATGAGCAGTTCTTC.

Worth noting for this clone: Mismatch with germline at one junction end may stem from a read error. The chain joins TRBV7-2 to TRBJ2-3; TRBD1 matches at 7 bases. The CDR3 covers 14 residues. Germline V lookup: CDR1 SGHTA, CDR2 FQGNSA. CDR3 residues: CASSPTGRTDTQYF. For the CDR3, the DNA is TGTGCCAGCAGCCCGACAGGGCGCACGGATACGCAGTATTTT.

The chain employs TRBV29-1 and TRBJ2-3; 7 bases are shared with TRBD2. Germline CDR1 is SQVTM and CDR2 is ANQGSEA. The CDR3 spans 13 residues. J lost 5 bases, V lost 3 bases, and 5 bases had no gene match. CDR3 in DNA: TGCAGCGTTGAGCGGGGAGGGATAGATACGCAGTATTTT. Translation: CSVERGGIDTQYF.

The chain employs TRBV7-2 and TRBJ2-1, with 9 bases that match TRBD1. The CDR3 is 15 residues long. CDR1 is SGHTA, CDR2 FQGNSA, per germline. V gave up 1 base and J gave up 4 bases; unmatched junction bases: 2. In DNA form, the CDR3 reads TGTGCCAGCAGCTTAGTGGGACAGGGATACAATGAGCAGTTCTTC. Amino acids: CASSLVGQGYNEQFF.

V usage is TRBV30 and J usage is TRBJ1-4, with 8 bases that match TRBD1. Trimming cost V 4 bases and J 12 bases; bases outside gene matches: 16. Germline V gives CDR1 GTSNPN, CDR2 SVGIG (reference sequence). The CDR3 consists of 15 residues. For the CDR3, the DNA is TGTGCCTGGAAAAGAACGCCGACAGGGGCGCCGGAACTGTTTTTT. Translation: CAWKRTPTGAPELFF. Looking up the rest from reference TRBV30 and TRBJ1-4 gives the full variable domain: SQTIHQWPATLVQPVGSPLSLECTVEGTSNPNLYWYRQAAGRGLQLLFYSVGIGQISSEVPQNLSASRPQDRQFILSSKKLLLSDSGFYLCAWKRTPTGAPELFFGSGTQLSVL.

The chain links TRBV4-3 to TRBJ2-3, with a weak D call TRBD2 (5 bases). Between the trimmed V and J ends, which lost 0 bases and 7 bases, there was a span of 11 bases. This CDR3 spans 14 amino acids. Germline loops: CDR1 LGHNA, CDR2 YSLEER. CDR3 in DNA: TGCGCCAGCAGCCAAGATGGCCCGGGATATACGCAGTATTTT. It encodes CASSQDGPGYTQYF.

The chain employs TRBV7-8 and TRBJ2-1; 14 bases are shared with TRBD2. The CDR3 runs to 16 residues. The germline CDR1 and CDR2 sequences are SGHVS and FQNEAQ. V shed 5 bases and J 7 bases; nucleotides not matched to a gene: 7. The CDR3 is CASSLRLAGGCNEQFF. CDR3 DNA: TGTGCCAGCAGCCTTCGACTAGCGGGGGGGTGTAATGAGCAGTTCTTC.

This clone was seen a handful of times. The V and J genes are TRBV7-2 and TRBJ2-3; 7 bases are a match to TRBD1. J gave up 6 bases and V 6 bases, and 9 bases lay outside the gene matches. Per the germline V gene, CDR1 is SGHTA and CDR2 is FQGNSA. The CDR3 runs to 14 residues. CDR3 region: CASSWDSISDTQYF. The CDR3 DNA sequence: TGTGCCAGCAGTTGGGACAGTATTTCGGATACGCAGTATTTT.

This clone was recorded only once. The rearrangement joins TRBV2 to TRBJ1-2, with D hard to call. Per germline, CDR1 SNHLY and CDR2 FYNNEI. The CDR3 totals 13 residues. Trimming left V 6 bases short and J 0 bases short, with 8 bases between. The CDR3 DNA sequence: TGTGCCAGCAGCCTGAGCTCTAACTATGGCTACACCTTC. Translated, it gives CASSLSSNYGYTF.

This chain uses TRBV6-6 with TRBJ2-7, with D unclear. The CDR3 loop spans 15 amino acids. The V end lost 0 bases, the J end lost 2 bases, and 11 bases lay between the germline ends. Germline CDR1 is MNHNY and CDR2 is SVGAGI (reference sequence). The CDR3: CASSYSGSSTYEQYF. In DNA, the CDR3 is TGTGCCAGCAGTTACTCGGGCAGTTCTACCTACGAGCAGTACTTC.

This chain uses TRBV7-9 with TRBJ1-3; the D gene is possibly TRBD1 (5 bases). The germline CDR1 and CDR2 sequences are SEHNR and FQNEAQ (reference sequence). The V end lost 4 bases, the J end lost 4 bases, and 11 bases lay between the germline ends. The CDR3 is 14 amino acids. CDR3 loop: CASSSRVSGNTIYF. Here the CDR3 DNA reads TGTGCCAGCAGCTCCAGGGTATCCGGAAACACCATATATTTT.

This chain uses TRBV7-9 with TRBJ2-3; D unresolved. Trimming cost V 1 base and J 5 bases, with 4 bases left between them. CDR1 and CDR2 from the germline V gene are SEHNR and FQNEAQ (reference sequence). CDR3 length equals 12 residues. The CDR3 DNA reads TGTGCCAGCAGCTTAGGTAGAGATACGCAGTATTTT. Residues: CASSLGRDTQYF.

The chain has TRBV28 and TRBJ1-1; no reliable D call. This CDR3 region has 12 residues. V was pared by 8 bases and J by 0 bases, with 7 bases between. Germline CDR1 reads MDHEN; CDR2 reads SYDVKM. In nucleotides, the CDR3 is TGTGCCAGCGAGGCTTTGAACACTGAAGCTTTCTTT. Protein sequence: CASEALNTEAFF.

The CDR3 nucleotides read TGTGCCAGCAGCTCAACAACAGGGTCTGGGGCCAACGTCCTGACTTTC. Its translation is CASSSTTGSGANVLTF. The J gene is TRBJ2-6, the V gene TRBV28; possibly TRBD1 for D (6 bases). Germline lookup yields CDR1 MDHEN and CDR2 SYDVKM. This CDR3 is built from 16 residues. With 6 bases removed from V and 1 base from J, the gap between germline ends came to 13 bases.

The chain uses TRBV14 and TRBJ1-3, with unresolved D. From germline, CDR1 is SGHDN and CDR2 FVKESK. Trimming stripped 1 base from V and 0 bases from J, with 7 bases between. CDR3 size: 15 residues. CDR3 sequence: CASSQARFSGNTIYF. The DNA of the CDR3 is TGTGCCAGCAGCCAAGCCCGGTTCTCTGGAAACACCATATATTTT.

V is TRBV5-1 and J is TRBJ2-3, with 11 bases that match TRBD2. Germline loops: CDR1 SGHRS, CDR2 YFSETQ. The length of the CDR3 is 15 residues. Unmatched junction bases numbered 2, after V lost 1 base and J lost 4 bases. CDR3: CASSLTSGGSDTQYF. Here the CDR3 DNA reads TGCGCCAGCAGCTTGACTAGCGGGGGATCAGATACGCAGTATTTT.

CDR3 DNA sequence: TGTGCCAGTAGTAGACAGGGGACCTATGGCTACACCTTC. It encodes CASSRQGTYGYTF. The chain is built from TRBV19 and TRBJ1-2, with 8 nucleotides matching TRBD1. CDR3 length equals 13 residues. The trim removed 4 bases at V and 4 bases at J, leaving 2 bases unmatched. Germline CDR1 is LNHDA and CDR2 is SQIVND (reference sequence).

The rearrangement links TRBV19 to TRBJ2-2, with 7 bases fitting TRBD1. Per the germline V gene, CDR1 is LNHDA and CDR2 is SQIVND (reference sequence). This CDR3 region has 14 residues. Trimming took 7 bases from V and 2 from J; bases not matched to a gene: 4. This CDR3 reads CASTRGLNTGELFF. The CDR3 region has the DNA TGTGCCAGTACGAGGGGGCTCAACACCGGGGAGCTGTTTTTT.

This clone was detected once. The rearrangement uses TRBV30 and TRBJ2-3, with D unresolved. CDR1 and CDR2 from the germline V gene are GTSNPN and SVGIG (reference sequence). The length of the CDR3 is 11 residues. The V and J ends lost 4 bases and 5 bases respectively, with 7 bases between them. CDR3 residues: CAWTRLDTQYF. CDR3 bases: TGTGCCTGGACCAGACTAGATACGCAGTATTTT.

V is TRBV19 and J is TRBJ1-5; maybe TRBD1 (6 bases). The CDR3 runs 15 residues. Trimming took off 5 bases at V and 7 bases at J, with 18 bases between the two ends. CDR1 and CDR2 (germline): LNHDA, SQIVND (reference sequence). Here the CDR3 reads CASSLRQVLGQPQHF. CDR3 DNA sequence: TGTGCCAGTAGTTTAAGACAGGTCCTTGGGCAGCCCCAGCATTTT.

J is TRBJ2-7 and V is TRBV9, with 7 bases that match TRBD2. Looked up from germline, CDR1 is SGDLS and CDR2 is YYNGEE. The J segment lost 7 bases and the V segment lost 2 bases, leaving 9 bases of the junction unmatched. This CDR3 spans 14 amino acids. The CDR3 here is CASSVYGYGGEQYF. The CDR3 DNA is TGTGCCAGCAGCGTTTACGGATACGGGGGGGAGCAGTACTTC. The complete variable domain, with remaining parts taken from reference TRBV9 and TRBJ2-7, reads DSGVTQTPKHLITATGQRVTLRCSPRSGDLSVYWYQQSLDQGLQFLIQYYNGEERAKGNILERFSAQQFPDLHSELNLSSLELGDSALYFCASSVYGYGGEQYFGPGTRLTVT.

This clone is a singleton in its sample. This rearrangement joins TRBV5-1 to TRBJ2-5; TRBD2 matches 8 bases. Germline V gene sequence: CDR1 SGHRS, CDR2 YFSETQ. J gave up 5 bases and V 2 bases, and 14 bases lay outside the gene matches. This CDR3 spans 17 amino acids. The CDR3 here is CASSFRGASGYSETQYF. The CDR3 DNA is TGCGCCAGCAGCTTTAGGGGGGCTAGCGGGTATTCGGAGACCCAGTACTTC. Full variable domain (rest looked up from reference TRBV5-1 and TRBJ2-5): KAGVTQTPRYLIKTRGQQVTLSCSPISGHRSVSWYQQTPGQGLQFLFEYFSETQRNKGNFPGRFSGRQFSNSRSEMNVSTLELGDSALYLCASSFRGASGYSETQYFGPGTRLLVL.

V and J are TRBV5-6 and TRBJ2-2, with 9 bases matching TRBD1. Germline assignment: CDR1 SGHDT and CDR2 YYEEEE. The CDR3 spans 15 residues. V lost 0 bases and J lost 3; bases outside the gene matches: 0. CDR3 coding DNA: TGTGCCAGCAGCTTGGGGGACAGGGACACCGGGGAGCTGTTTTTT. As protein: CASSLGDRDTGELFF.

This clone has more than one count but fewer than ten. Here the CDR3 reads CASSLMGLKNQPQHF. The CDR3, as DNA: TGTGCCAGCAGCTTAATGGGCCTCAAGAATCAGCCCCAGCATTTT. The chain employs TRBV11-2 and TRBJ1-5; D unclear. V lost 2 bases and J 4 bases, leaving 12 bases between the germline ends. The CDR3 is made up of 15 amino acids. CDR1 and CDR2 (germline): SGHAT, FQNNGV. Full variable domain (outside the CDR3, taken from reference TRBV11-2 and TRBJ1-5): EAGVAQSPRYKIIEKRQSVAFWCNPISGHATLYWYQQILGQGPKLLIQFQNNGVVDDSQLPKDRFSAERLKGVDSTLKIQPAKLEDSAVYLCASSLMGLKNQPQHFGDGTRLSIL.

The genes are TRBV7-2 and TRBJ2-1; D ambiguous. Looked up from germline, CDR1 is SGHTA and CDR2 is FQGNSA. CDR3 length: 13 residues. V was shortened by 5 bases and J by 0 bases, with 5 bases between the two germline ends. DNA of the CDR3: TGTGCCAGCAGCCCCAGCTCCTACAATGAGCAGTTCTTC. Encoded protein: CASSPSSYNEQFF.

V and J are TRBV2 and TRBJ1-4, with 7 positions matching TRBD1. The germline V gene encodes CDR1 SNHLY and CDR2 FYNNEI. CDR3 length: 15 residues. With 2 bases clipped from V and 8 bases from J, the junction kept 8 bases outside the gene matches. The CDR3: CASSEYRGPREKLFF. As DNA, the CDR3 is TGTGCCAGCAGTGAATACAGGGGTCCTAGGGAAAAACTGTTTTTT. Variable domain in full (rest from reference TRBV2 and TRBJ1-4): EPEVTQTPSHQVTQMGQEVILRCVPISNHLYFYWYRQILGQKVEFLVSFYNNEISEKSEIFDDQFSVERPDGSNFTLKIRSTKLEDSAMYFCASSEYRGPREKLFFGSGTQLSVL.